These 2 T cell receptor beta chains originate from one sample sequenced in a study of blood T cell repertoires in COVID-19 (dated by TCRdb to 2020 to 2022). The library was prepared using the immunoSEQ multiplex PCR assay. TCRdb carries this immuneACCESS record with in-frame sequences only. Its versions omit some clonotypes, under half of them owing to an unresolved V gene in the studies checked, with the rest unexplained. The sample table records about 170,000 clones; roughly 86% of these occur just once. The ten largest account for roughly 1.6% of the sample. The specimen was peripheral blood. Source of these receptors: a woman aged 50 to 60 with acute or convalescent COVID-19.

The CDR3 DNA sequence: TGCAGCGTACAAGAAACTGGAAACACCATATATTTT. Translated, it gives CSVQETGNTIYF. The chain couples TRBV29-1 to TRBJ1-3, with D unresolved. The V gene lost 6 bases and the J gene lost 2 bases, with 8 bases spanning the gap. Germline V gives CDR1 SQVTM, CDR2 ANQGSEA. There are 12 residues in the CDR3.

The V gene is TRBV29-1, the J gene TRBJ1-4; 7 positions match TRBD1. The trim removed 4 bases at V and 7 bases at J, leaving 6 bases unmatched. The CDR3 runs to 13 residues. Germline values: CDR1 SQVTM, CDR2 ANQGSEA. CDR3 region: CSVVTGAGEKLFF. The CDR3 nucleotides are TGCAGCGTTGTAACAGGGGCGGGTGAAAAACTGTTTTTT.